The 26 T cell receptor beta chains below come from one sample, sequenced in a study of lymphopenia after photon versus proton radiotherapy. Assay: immunoSEQ multiplex PCR; the TCRdb copy retains only in-frame clones and omits some. The data contain 20,000 to 25,000 clones, 85% of them singletons. The sequencing used peripheral blood, collected from a patient treated with photon-based radiotherapy. The receptors originated from a man aged 55-75 years with pancreatic cancer.

The rearrangement links TRBV4-3 to TRBJ2-1; TRBD2 agrees at 11 bases. After removal of 4 bases from V and 6 bases from J, the junction contained 11 bases not matched to a gene. This CDR3 region has 17 residues. From germline, CDR1 is LGHNA and CDR2 YSLEER. The DNA of the CDR3 is TGCGCCAGCAGCCCCGGCCTACTAGCGGGGGTTAGCAATGAGCAGTTCTTC. Its translation: CASSPGLLAGVSNEQFF.

The chain combines TRBV6-1 with TRBJ2-1; D may correspond to TRBD1 or TRBD2 (5 bases each). Trimming took 3 bases from V and 2 from J, leaving 17 bases between them. The CDR3 runs 17 residues. Germline V gene data show CDR1 as MNHNS and CDR2 as SASEGT. In nucleotides, the CDR3 is TGTGCCAGCAGTGACCATCTCAGAGGGGTCACCTACAATGAGCAGTTCTTC. The encoded protein is CASSDHLRGVTYNEQFF.

This clone showed up just a few times. The rearrangement links TRBV7-8 to TRBJ1-1, with D unclear. The CDR3 length is 12 residues. Per the germline V gene, CDR1 is SGHVS and CDR2 is FQNEAQ. V was cut by 7 bases and J by 6 bases, with 12 bases left in between. CDR3 sequence reads: CASNPGVSEAFF. CDR3 nucleotide sequence: TGTGCCAGCAACCCCGGTGTATCTGAAGCTTTCTTT.

The rearrangement joins TRBV19 to TRBJ1-5; TRBD1 agrees at 8 bases. V was clipped by 1 base and J by 7 bases; unmatched bases: 15. Germline V CDR1 and CDR2: LNHDA, SQIVND (reference sequence). The CDR3 contains 18 residues. The CDR3 DNA reads as TGTGCCAGTAGTATAGGGAGGCAGGGGGCCTGGATAGGACAGCCCCAGCATTTT. Protein: CASSIGRQGAWIGQPQHF.

Concerning this clone: At one of its ends the junction is not consistent with the germline gene, which may arise from a read error. The rearrangement links TRBV5-1 to TRBJ2-5; 8 bases agree with TRBD2. Germline assignment: CDR1 SGHRS and CDR2 YFSETQ. The CDR3 runs 15 residues. Here the CDR3 reads CASTLESGTRETQYF. Here the CDR3 DNA reads TGCGCCAGCACCTTGGAATCGGGGACTAGAGAGACCCAGTACTTC.

This clone was found once. The CDR3 DNA follows: TGTGCCAGAAGCCCCCCGGGACAGAACTATGGCTACACCTTC. Translated: CARSPPGQNYGYTF. This rearrangement joins TRBV5-3 to TRBJ1-2; TRBD1 matches 7 bases. TRBV5-3 counts as an open reading frame of uncertain function. The V segment lost 4 bases and the J segment 2 bases; nucleotides outside the gene matches: 5. This CDR3 region has 14 residues.

The rearrangement joins TRBV7-9 to TRBJ2-3; TRBD2 is a possible D gene (6 bases). The germline V gene encodes CDR1 SEHNR and CDR2 FQNEAQ (reference sequence). The ends were cut back, 3 bases at V and 0 bases at J, with 10 bases in the middle. The CDR3 loop spans 15 amino acids. In nucleotides, the CDR3 is TGTGCCAGCAGCTTCAGTAGCGGTAGCACAGATACGCAGTATTTT. Translation gives CASSFSSGSTDTQYF.

This clone is a singleton in its sample. CDR3 nucleotides: TGCGCCAGCAGCCAAGAGACAGGGATTAACTATGGCTACACCTTC. It codes for CASSQETGINYGYTF. V gene TRBV4-3 combines with J gene TRBJ1-2, with 7 nucleotides matching TRBD1. The V segment lost 0 bases and the J segment 1 base; nucleotides outside the gene matches: 2. The CDR3 covers 15 residues. Germline lookup yields CDR1 LGHNA and CDR2 YSLEER.

This rearrangement joins TRBV21-1 to TRBJ1-6. TRBV21-1 is shown as a pseudogene. This CDR3 has 15 residues. CDR3 in amino acids: CASSKARGEGSPLHF. CDR3 nucleotide sequence: TGTGCCAGCAGCAAAGCACGGGGGGAAGGATCACCCCTCCACTTT.

The chain combines TRBV30 with TRBJ1-1, with 9 bases identical to TRBD1. The CDR3 is made up of 14 amino acids. V was clipped by 0 bases and J by 5 bases; unmatched bases: 4. The germline V gene has CDR1 GTSNPN and CDR2 SVGIG (reference sequence). In nucleotides, the CDR3 is TGTGCCTGGAGTGTACAGGGGGCATGGACTGAAGCTTTCTTT. Its translation: CAWSVQGAWTEAFF. Full variable domain (missing parts from reference TRBV30 and TRBJ1-1): SQTIHQWPATLVQPVGSPLSLECTVEGTSNPNLYWYRQAAGRGLQLLFYSVGIGQISSEVPQNLSASRPQDRQFILSSKKLLLSDSGFYLCAWSVQGAWTEAFFGQGTRLTVV.

The J gene is TRBJ2-7, the V gene TRBV10-1; 7 positions agree with TRBD1. V shed 6 bases and J 7 bases; nucleotides not matched to a gene: 12. Germline CDR1 WNHNN, CDR2 SYGVQD (reference sequence). The CDR3 length is 14 residues. CDR3 loop: CASSAGTAAAEQYF. CDR3 in DNA: TGCGCCAGCAGCGCCGGGACAGCCGCGGCGGAGCAGTACTTC.

This chain uses TRBV10-3 with TRBJ2-7, with 7 bases identical to TRBD2. The CDR3 runs to 17 residues. The germline CDR1 and CDR2 sequences are ENHRY and SYGVKD. The V segment lost 4 bases and the J segment 4 bases; nucleotides outside the gene matches: 16. As DNA, the CDR3 is TGTGCCATCAGTGGGGAGGGGTACGAGGCGGACTTTTACGAGCAGTACTTC. Its protein is CAISGEGYEADFYEQYF.

The gene calls are TRBV5-5 and TRBJ2-7, with 7 bases fitting TRBD1. CDR3 size: 13 residues. CDR1 is SGHKS, CDR2 YYEKEE, per germline (reference sequence). Trimming removed 3 bases from V and 6 bases from J; junction bases left unmatched: 6. The CDR3 here is CASSYRQGREQYF. The DNA for the CDR3 is TGTGCCAGCAGCTACAGACAGGGACGCGAGCAGTACTTC.

The chain couples TRBV4-2 to TRBJ2-3; TRBD1 or TRBD2 may be the D gene (6 bases each). This CDR3 comprises 17 residues. V lost 3 bases and J 4 bases, leaving 20 bases between the germline ends. Germline CDR1 is LGHNA and CDR2 is YNFKEQ. The CDR3 DNA sequence: TGTGCCAGCAGCCACCCTGGGGGCGGGGAGTGGGCAGATACGCAGTATTTT. This sequence encodes CASSHPGGGEWADTQYF.

The J gene is TRBJ2-1, the V gene TRBV6-1; 9 nucleotides match TRBD1. Germline V gives CDR1 MNHNS, CDR2 SASEGT. The CDR3 has 17 residues. J gave up 4 bases and V 2 bases, and 9 bases lay outside the gene matches. The CDR3 here is CASSERARDRAYNEQFF. Written as DNA, the CDR3 is TGTGCCAGCAGTGAAAGGGCCCGGGACAGGGCTTACAATGAGCAGTTCTTC.

The V call is TRBV15, the J call TRBJ2-2; TRBD1 aligns across 9 bases. Germline V gene sequence: CDR1 LNHNV, CDR2 YYDKDF (reference sequence). The CDR3 covers 15 residues. The junction had 2 bases not matched to a gene; V was cut back by 1 base and J by 5 bases. CDR3: CATSRGTGETGELFF. CDR3 DNA sequence: TGTGCCACCAGCAGAGGGACAGGGGAGACCGGGGAGCTGTTTTTT.

The chain has TRBV30 and TRBJ2-5; D unclear. Gene TRBJ2-7 matches the end of the DNA better, so the J call may be wrong. This CDR3 has 12 amino acids. Germline values: CDR1 GTSNPN, CDR2 SVGIG (reference sequence). This CDR3 reads CAWMETPHEQYF. CDR3 coding DNA: TGTGCCTGGATGGAAACCCCTCACGAGCAGTACTTC.

The V gene is TRBV5-1, the J gene TRBJ2-7, with D uncertain. The germline CDR1 and CDR2 sequences are SGHRS and YFSETQ. The CDR3 extends over 13 amino acids. The ends were cut back, 4 bases at V and 3 bases at J, with 11 bases in the middle. CDR3: CASSPLYGYEQYF. CDR3 DNA: TGCGCCAGCAGCCCCCTTTATGGCTACGAGCAGTACTTC.

V gene TRBV21-1 combines with J gene TRBJ2-6; TRBD2, the table's D call, was not compared with the DNA. TRBV21-1 is noted as a pseudogene. The CDR3 contains 15 residues. Here the CDR3 reads CASSKRGAGANVLTF. In DNA form, the CDR3 reads TGTGCCAGCAGCAAGAGAGGAGCGGGGGCCAACGTCCTGACTTTC.

The chain couples TRBV30 to TRBJ2-1; 10 bases are a match to TRBD2. In germline, CDR1 is GTSNPN, CDR2 SVGIG (reference sequence). After removal of 3 bases from V and 8 bases from J, the junction contained 10 bases not matched to a gene. CDR3 length: 15 residues. The CDR3 spells CAWSYSGGRFDEQFF. DNA for the CDR3: TGTGCCTGGAGCTATAGCGGGGGGCGGTTCGATGAGCAGTTCTTC.

This clone appeared once. The genes are TRBV29-1 and TRBJ2-7; the D is unclear. Trimming pared 7 bases from V and 3 bases from J, leaving 16 bases between. Germline values: CDR1 SQVTM, CDR2 ANQGSEA. The CDR3 is made up of 13 amino acids. The chain's CDR3 is CSAETVGNYEQYF. As DNA, the CDR3 is TGCAGCGCAGAGACCGTGGGCAACTACGAGCAGTACTTC.

The gene calls are TRBV6-6 and TRBJ1-5; possible D gene TRBD1, 5 bases. V lost 2 bases and J 6 bases, leaving 11 bases between the germline ends. CDR3 size: 14 residues. Germline CDR1 is MNHNY and CDR2 is SVGAGI (reference sequence). Here the CDR3 DNA reads TGTGCCAGCAGTTACCAGGGTATCAGTCAGCCCCAGCATTTT. Protein sequence: CASSYQGISQPQHF.

V usage is TRBV6-5 and J usage is TRBJ2-5; possibly TRBD2 for D (5 bases). V gave up 6 bases and J gave up 5 bases, with 10 bases separating them. Germline V gene data show CDR1 as MNHEY and CDR2 as SVGAGI. CDR3 size: 12 residues. This CDR3 is CASSGLAETQYF. The CDR3 nucleotides read TGTGCCAGCAGCGGACTCGCGGAGACCCAGTACTTC.

This rearrangement joins TRBV9 to TRBJ2-5; D is unclear. V shed 3 bases and J shed 5 bases, with 5 bases lying between them. Per the germline V gene, CDR1 is SGDLS and CDR2 is YYNGEE. The CDR3 is 11 residues long. DNA for the CDR3: TGTGCCAGCAGCGGTGGGGAGACCCAGTACTTC. Protein sequence: CASSGGETQYF.

The J gene is TRBJ1-1, the V gene TRBV4-3; 8 nucleotides line up with TRBD1. The germline V gene encodes CDR1 LGHNA and CDR2 YSLEER. V shed 3 bases, J shed 1 base, and the junction held 4 bases outside the gene matches. The CDR3 consists of 15 residues. The CDR3 region is CASSHVGQGNTEAFF. For the CDR3, the DNA is TGCGCCAGCAGCCACGTCGGACAGGGGAACACTGAAGCTTTCTTT.

This chain links TRBV19 with TRBJ1-4, with D unclear. This CDR3 has 14 amino acids. V lost 3 bases and J 5 bases, leaving 10 bases between the germline ends. Germline CDR1 reads LNHDA; CDR2 reads SQIVND (reference sequence). CDR3 nucleotide sequence: TGTGCCAGTAGTATGAACTTCGGCAATGAAAAACTGTTTTTT. As protein: CASSMNFGNEKLFF. The complete variable domain, with remaining parts taken from reference TRBV19 and TRBJ1-4, reads DGGITQSPKYLFRKEGQNVTLSCEQNLNHDAMYWYRQDPGQGLRLIYYSQIVNDFQKGDIAEGYSVSREKKESFPLTVTSAQKNPTAFYLCASSMNFGNEKLFFGSGTQLSVL.